The next 26 T cell receptor beta chains were all read from a single sample in a study of spatial heterogeneity in lung cancer. One entry per CDR3 protein, called by TCRdb with MiXCR from the 5' RACE reads. The sample has about 85,000 distinct CDR3 sequences; approximately 21% are singletons. Described time point: sample taken at primary tumor resection. From tumor, nontumor lung or frozen PBMC, whole RNA was taken unsorted for sequencing. Sequencing used PBMCs, obtained at surgery. The receptor source for this set is a male donor with early-stage non-small cell lung cancer.

This clonotype was detected a few times. The CDR3 region is CSVSMTTDTQYF. CDR3 in DNA: TGCAGCGTTTCCATGACCACAGATACGCAGTATTTT. The chain recombines TRBV29-1 with TRBJ2-3; no reliable D call. This CDR3 is 12 amino acids long. With 5 bases removed from V and 2 bases from J, the gap between germline ends came to 8 bases. Per the germline V gene, CDR1 is SQVTM and CDR2 is ANQGSEA.

In this sample, this clonotype turned up a few times. This chain uses TRBV10-3 with TRBJ1-4, with a weak D call TRBD1 (5 bases). V was clipped by 5 bases and J by 7 bases, with 17 bases between them. Germline V gives CDR1 ENHRY, CDR2 SYGVKD. CDR3 length equals 15 residues. In DNA, the CDR3 is TGTGCCATCAGTTTGACCCCGGGGCGCGGTGAAAAACTGTTTTTT. Residues: CAISLTPGRGEKLFF.

This sequence joins TRBV24-1 and TRBJ2-1; TRBD2 might be the D (6 bases). Deletions cut 3 bases from V and 2 bases from J, with 7 bases between. This CDR3 is 14 amino acids long. Germline loops: CDR1 KGHDR, CDR2 SFDVKD. Here the CDR3 reads CATSDVAAYNEQFF. As DNA, the CDR3 is TGTGCCACCAGTGATGTAGCGGCCTACAATGAGCAGTTCTTC.

This clonotype has a count of ten or more. The chain recombines TRBV3-1 with TRBJ2-3; possibly TRBD1 for D (5 bases). CDR3 length: 17 amino acids. The ends were cut back, 0 bases at V and 3 bases at J, with 16 bases in the middle. Germline V gene data show CDR1 as LGHDT and CDR2 as YNNKEL (reference sequence). The CDR3 loop reads CASSQDSVGRVTDTQYF. The CDR3 DNA reads as TGTGCCAGCAGCCAAGATTCGGTGGGGCGCGTAACAGATACGCAGTATTTT.

The chain employs TRBV6-1 and TRBJ2-1, with 11 bases matching TRBD2. Germline V gene sequence: CDR1 MNHNS, CDR2 SASEGT. This CDR3 spans 24 amino acids. J was trimmed by 0 bases and V by 4 bases; bases with no gene match: 26. The CDR3 DNA sequence: TGTGCCAGCAGTGGGGGGACAGGCGGCGGTACCGGGACTAGCGGCACAAGCTCCTACAATGAGCAGTTCTTC. Amino acid sequence: CASSGGTGGGTGTSGTSSYNEQFF.

The V and J genes are TRBV5-1 and TRBJ2-7, with TRBD1 matching over 7 bases. CDR3 length equals 15 residues. Germline assignment: CDR1 SGHRS and CDR2 YFSETQ. The V gene end was trimmed by 4 bases and the J gene end by 4 bases; junction bases not matched to a gene: 11. CDR3: CASSPSTGLLYEQYF. The CDR3 DNA follows: TGCGCCAGCAGCCCGTCGACAGGGCTACTTTACGAGCAGTACTTC.

This clonotype showed up just a few times. The chain couples TRBV4-1 to TRBJ1-3; D not certain. V was pared by 0 bases and J by 4 bases, with 10 bases between. The germline gives CDR1 MGHRA, CDR2 YSYEKL. The length of the CDR3 is 15 residues. In nucleotides, the CDR3 is TGCGCCAGCAGCCAAGACCTGGGCAGCGGAAACACCATATATTTT. This sequence encodes CASSQDLGSGNTIYF.

This clonotype came up once. V is TRBV2 and J is TRBJ2-7; D tentatively fits TRBD1 or TRBD2 (5 bases each). Trimming took 3 bases from V and 5 from J, leaving 20 bases between them. The CDR3 has 16 residues. Germline V lookup: CDR1 SNHLY, CDR2 FYNNEI. The DNA for the CDR3 is TGTGCCAGCAGTGATAGCCGTCGAGGGGTCGGTCACGAGCAGTACTTC. Amino acids: CASSDSRRGVGHEQYF.

The DNA of the CDR3 is TGTGCCACCAGCAGGGGGGGTCTTAGCACAGATACGCAGTATTTT. Translating gives CATSRGGLSTDTQYF. V is TRBV15 and J is TRBJ2-3; D may be TRBD2 (6 bases). The CDR3 runs to 15 residues. V shed 3 bases and J shed 0 bases, with 10 bases lying between them. Per the germline V gene, CDR1 is LNHNV and CDR2 is YYDKDF (reference sequence).

This clonotype was recorded at least ten times. The chain recombines TRBV25-1 with TRBJ2-7; 9 bases are shared with TRBD2. This CDR3 spans 14 amino acids. Unmatched junction bases numbered 7, after V lost 3 bases and J lost 7 bases. Germline CDR1 is MGHDK and CDR2 is SYGVNS. The CDR3 DNA reads TGTGCCAGCAGTGAGCCTAGCGGGACCCCGGAGCAGTACTTC. As protein: CASSEPSGTPEQYF.

In this sample, this clonotype turned up a few times. The V call is TRBV5-1, the J call TRBJ2-5; 8 positions match TRBD1. J was trimmed by 4 bases and V by 0 bases; bases with no gene match: 2. CDR3 size: 14 residues. Germline values: CDR1 SGHRS, CDR2 YFSETQ. The CDR3 DNA follows: TGCGCCAGCAGCTTGGCCGGGACAGGAGAGACCCAGTACTTC. The encoded protein is CASSLAGTGETQYF.

This clonotype has only a few counts. V gene TRBV3-1 combines with J gene TRBJ2-2; D remains ambiguous. Trimming stripped 4 bases from V and 4 bases from J, with 10 bases between. CDR3 length: 14 amino acids. CDR1 LGHDT and CDR2 YNNKEL come from the germline V gene (reference sequence). The CDR3 DNA reads TGTGCCAGCAGCCGCGGCAGCTCCACCGGGGAGCTGTTTTTT. Translation gives CASSRGSSTGELFF.

This chain connects TRBV20-1 to TRBJ2-1, with TRBD1 matching 7 bases. With V trimmed by 6 bases and J by 6 bases, 11 bases remained unmatched. This CDR3 has 14 residues. CDR1 and CDR2 from the germline V gene are DFQATT and SNEGSKA (reference sequence). The CDR3 spells CSATPGQRPNEQFF. The CDR3 nucleotides read TGCAGTGCAACCCCGGGACAGCGCCCCAATGAGCAGTTCTTC.

The rearrangement links TRBV30 to TRBJ2-2; D possibly matches TRBD1 or TRBD2 (7 bases each). Germline assignment: CDR1 GTSNPN and CDR2 SVGIG (reference sequence). V was cut by 5 bases and J by 4 bases, with 17 bases left in between. This CDR3 spans 15 amino acids. CDR3 sequence (DNA): TGTGCCTGGCAGGGGAGGGGGCTTGGCACCGGGGAGCTGTTTTTT. As protein: CAWQGRGLGTGELFF.

Only a few counts were recorded for this clonotype. CDR3 residues: CASSSGTGPSDTQYF. CDR3 nucleotide sequence: TGTGCCAGCAGCTCCGGGACAGGCCCTTCCGATACGCAGTATTTT. The chain has TRBV5-4 and TRBJ2-3, with 8 bases fitting TRBD1. The ends lost 3 bases at V and 6 bases at J; junction bases unmatched: 9. The CDR3 covers 15 residues. Germline CDR1 SGHNT, CDR2 YYREEE (reference sequence).

In its sample, this clonotype was seen many times. The V call is TRBV12-3 or TRBV12-4, the J call TRBJ2-4; D might be TRBD1 (8 bases). V was clipped by 6 bases and J by 1 base, with 19 bases between them. The CDR3 covers 17 residues. The CDR3 loop is CASRVQGGAGAKNIQYF. The CDR3 DNA follows: TGTGCCAGCAGAGTACAGGGGGGGGCGGGTGCCAAAAACATTCAGTACTTC.

This chain joins TRBV4-2 and TRBJ1-1; D is possibly TRBD1 (5 bases). V was cut by 4 bases and J by 6 bases, with 21 bases left in between. This CDR3 is 16 amino acids long. Germline CDR1 LGHNA, CDR2 YNFKEQ. CDR3 protein: CASSPRAQGQDSEAFF. The CDR3 DNA reads TGTGCCAGCAGCCCCCGAGCCCAGGGTCAGGATTCTGAAGCTTTCTTT.

J is TRBJ2-7 and V is TRBV4-1, with D tentatively TRBD1 or TRBD2 (5 bases each). The CDR3 extends over 15 amino acids. The V gene's germline CDR1 is MGHRA and CDR2 YSYEKL. V lost 0 bases and J lost 3, with 12 bases in between. The DNA for the CDR3 is TGCGCCAGCAGCCAAGATTTGAGGGGTGTCTACGAGCAGTACTTC. Translating it yields CASSQDLRGVYEQYF.

This clonotype turned up a few times. The CDR3, as DNA: TGTGCCAGCAGCTTGAGTACTTCTGGGGCCAACGTCCTGACTTTC. Protein sequence: CASSLSTSGANVLTF. V gene TRBV7-2 combines with J gene TRBJ2-6, with D unresolved. CDR1 is SGHTA, CDR2 FQGNSA, per germline. With 3 bases removed from V and 1 base from J, the gap between germline ends came to 7 bases. The length of the CDR3 is 15 residues.

This clonotype was observed at least ten times. The genes are TRBV11-2 and TRBJ2-1; 7 bases are shared with TRBD2. Germline CDR1 SGHAT, CDR2 FQNNGV. Trimming removed 1 base from V and 4 bases from J; junction bases left unmatched: 4. The CDR3 is made up of 15 amino acids. CDR3 region: CASSLAGTTYNEQFF. CDR3 bases: TGTGCCAGCAGCTTAGCCGGGACTACATACAATGAGCAGTTCTTC.

This clonotype was detected ten times or more. The rearrangement joins TRBV20-1 to TRBJ2-1; 9 bases map to TRBD1. Trimming cost V 6 bases and J 7 bases; bases outside gene matches: 10. CDR1 is DFQATT and CDR2 is SNEGSKA in the germline V gene (reference sequence). The CDR3 consists of 14 residues. The CDR3 region is CSALGDRVSNEQFF. The CDR3 nucleotides read TGCAGTGCCCTCGGGGACAGGGTCTCTAATGAGCAGTTCTTC.

This clonotype was seen only a few times. The genes are TRBV18 and TRBJ2-7; 7 positions agree with TRBD2. The germline CDR1 and CDR2 sequences are KGHSH and LQKENI. CDR3 length: 19 amino acids. V lost 6 bases to trimming and J lost 4 bases; unmatched junction nucleotides: 24. In DNA, the CDR3 is TGTGCCAGCTCCTCCTTCTCCCCTCTAGCGGCAGAGCCCCGTTACGAGCAGTACTTC. Protein: CASSSFSPLAAEPRYEQYF.

In this sample, this clonotype turned up once. The V gene is TRBV9, the J gene TRBJ1-2, with D maybe TRBD1 (6 bases). There are 15 residues in the CDR3. Trimming cost V 4 bases and J 4 bases, with 17 bases left between them. Per the germline V gene, CDR1 is SGDLS and CDR2 is YYNGEE. The CDR3 nucleotides are TGTGCCAGCAGCACCCTTGGACAGTTTCTCTATGGCTACACCTTC. The encoded protein is CASSTLGQFLYGYTF.

A few counts support this clonotype. The J gene is TRBJ2-1, the V gene TRBV19, with D maybe TRBD1 (6 bases). CDR1 and CDR2 (germline): LNHDA, SQIVND (reference sequence). Trimming stripped 10 bases from V and 9 bases from J, with 13 bases between. The CDR3 totals 11 residues. As DNA, the CDR3 is TGTGCCACAGAAAACAGGGTTGAGCAGTTCTTC. Its translation is CATENRVEQFF.

This clonotype appeared a few times. The rearrangement links TRBV2 to TRBJ2-7; TRBD2 matches at 14 bases. The V gene's germline CDR1 is SNHLY and CDR2 FYNNEI. Trimming cost V 7 bases and J 6 bases; bases outside gene matches: 8. There are 15 residues in the CDR3. The DNA for the CDR3 is TGTGCCAGCAATTTAGGACTAGCGGGGGGAGGCGAGCAGTACTTC. Its protein product is CASNLGLAGGGEQYF.

This clonotype was found a few times. Written as DNA, the CDR3 is TGTGCCAGCAGCTCCCTGAGTCTCGGGGAGCTGTTTTTT. Translation gives CASSSLSLGELFF. The J gene is TRBJ2-2, the V gene TRBV5-6, with no clear D. V was pared by 3 bases and J by 7 bases, with 10 bases between. This CDR3 spans 13 amino acids. Germline lookup yields CDR1 SGHDT and CDR2 YYEEEE.